Following are 7 T cell receptor beta chains from one sample sequenced in a study of vaccination and CD4 T cells after COVID-19. Cultured CD4+ T cell DNA underwent sequencing with the Oncomine TCR Beta short-read assay. TCRdb reprocessed the PCR reads via MiXCR and lists one record per CDR3 protein. The sample consists of approximately 16,000 distinct CDR3 sequences, 70% of them appearing once. Treatment specified: roughly 11-day PBMC culture with coronavirus spike peptide pools or control peptides (ViraFEST assay). Their recognized antigens are unknown. Sequencing was carried out using CD4+ T cells from blood, cultured in vitro. All receptors come from a human donor who had recovered from COVID-19.

This sequence joins TRBV6-1 and TRBJ1-5, with a tentative D call TRBD1 (6 bases). Trimming cost V 7 bases and J 2 bases, with 15 bases left between them. Germline lookup yields CDR1 MNHNS and CDR2 SASEGT. CDR3 size: 15 residues. CDR3 nucleotides: TGTGCCAGCATGTTAGGGGGTACGGGCAATCAGCCCCAGCATTTT. Translation: CASMLGGTGNQPQHF.

This clonotype was found a few times. The J gene is TRBJ1-6, the V gene TRBV19; TRBD1 agrees at 7 bases. The CDR3 is 13 amino acids. Unmatched junction bases numbered 4, after V lost 4 bases and J lost 10 bases. The germline gives CDR1 LNHDA, CDR2 SQIVND (reference sequence). CDR3 in DNA: TGTGCCAGTAGTAACGACAGGGTGTCACCCCTCCACTTT. This encodes CASSNDRVSPLHF.

The CDR3 protein is CASSLGPGVETQYF. CDR3 nucleotide sequence: TGTGCCAGCAGCTTAGGTCCAGGGGTGGAGACCCAGTACTTC. This chain links TRBV7-2 with TRBJ2-5, with D tentatively TRBD1 (6 bases). The CDR3 runs to 14 residues. CDR1 SGHTA and CDR2 FQGNSA come from the germline V gene. Trimming stripped 1 base from V and 5 bases from J, with 11 bases between.

This clonotype has more than one count but fewer than ten. This chain joins TRBV19 and TRBJ1-5, with unresolved D. Germline CDR1 LNHDA, CDR2 SQIVND (reference sequence). V dropped 6 bases and J dropped 3 bases, with 15 bases sitting between them. The CDR3 is made up of 15 amino acids. This chain's CDR3 is CASSDLQNVNQPQHF. CDR3 in DNA: TGTGCCAGTAGCGACCTGCAGAACGTCAATCAGCCCCAGCATTTT.

The CDR3 DNA follows: TGTGCCAGCAGTCCTAGGGGGGGCAATCAGCCCCAGCATTTT. Protein: CASSPRGGNQPQHF. The rearrangement links TRBV9 to TRBJ1-5, with D tentatively TRBD1 (6 bases). The germline V gene has CDR1 SGDLS and CDR2 YYNGEE. V lost 5 bases and J lost 2, with 11 bases in between. The CDR3 length is 14 residues.

This clonotype was seen a handful of times. The chain recombines TRBV6-4 with TRBJ1-1; D not certain. With 4 bases removed from V and 5 bases from J, the gap between germline ends came to 11 bases. The CDR3 length is 13 residues. Germline V gene data show CDR1 as MRHNA and CDR2 as SNTAGT. The CDR3 DNA sequence: TGTGCCAGCAGTGTGAGTCTGGGGACTGAAGCTTTCTTT. This encodes CASSVSLGTEAFF.

The chain combines TRBV28 with TRBJ1-2, with D unclear. There are 15 residues in the CDR3. Germline V gives CDR1 MDHEN, CDR2 SYDVKM. V was shortened by 4 bases and J by 0 bases, with 12 bases between the two germline ends. CDR3 sequence reads: CASSSNPVANYGYTF. The CDR3 coding sequence is TGTGCCAGCAGTTCAAATCCAGTTGCTAACTATGGCTACACCTTC.